This T cell receptor beta chain was captured in a study of immune characteristics of hereditary and idiopathic chronic pancreatitis. General study findings and limits: Productive TCR rearrangement counts correlated positively with chronic pancreatitis severity scores.

In regard to this clone: Its antigen remains unidentified.

Clones were sequenced by immunoSEQ multiplex PCR, and TCRdb holds only the in-frame ones, with some missing. Here the sample spans fewer than 10,000 clones, 70% to 80% being singletons. The pancreas tissue came from patients undergoing total pancreatectomy with islet autotransplantation. Bulk pancreas tissue, not sorted T cells, supplied the genomic DNA for TCR beta sequencing. Sequencing was performed on pancreas tissue with idiopathic chronic pancreatitis. The source of this sequence is a human donor with chronic pancreatitis.

The CDR3 loop reads CASSQGSGTYNEQFF. DNA for the CDR3: TGTGCCAGCAGCCAAGGGTCCGGGACCTACAATGAGCAGTTCTTC. This chain connects TRBV3-1 (or the pseudogene TRBV3-2) to TRBJ2-1, with D maybe TRBD2 (5 bases). CDR1 is LGHDT, CDR2 YNNKEL, per germline (reference sequence). This CDR3 comprises 15 residues. Trimming shortened V by 1 base and J by 2 bases, and 9 bases separated the two germline ends.